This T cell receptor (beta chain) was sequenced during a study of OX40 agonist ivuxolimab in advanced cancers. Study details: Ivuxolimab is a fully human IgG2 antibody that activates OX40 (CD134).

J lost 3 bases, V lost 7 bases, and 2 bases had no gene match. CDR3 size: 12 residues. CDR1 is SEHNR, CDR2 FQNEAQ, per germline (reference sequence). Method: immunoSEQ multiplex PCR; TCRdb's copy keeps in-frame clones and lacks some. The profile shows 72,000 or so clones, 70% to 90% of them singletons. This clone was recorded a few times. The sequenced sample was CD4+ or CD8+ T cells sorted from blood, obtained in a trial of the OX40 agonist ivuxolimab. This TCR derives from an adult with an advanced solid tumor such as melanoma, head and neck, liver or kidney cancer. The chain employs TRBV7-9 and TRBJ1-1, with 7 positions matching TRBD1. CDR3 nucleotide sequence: TGTGCCAGCAAGGGGGCCGACACTGAAGCTTTCTTT. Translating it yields CASKGADTEAFF.